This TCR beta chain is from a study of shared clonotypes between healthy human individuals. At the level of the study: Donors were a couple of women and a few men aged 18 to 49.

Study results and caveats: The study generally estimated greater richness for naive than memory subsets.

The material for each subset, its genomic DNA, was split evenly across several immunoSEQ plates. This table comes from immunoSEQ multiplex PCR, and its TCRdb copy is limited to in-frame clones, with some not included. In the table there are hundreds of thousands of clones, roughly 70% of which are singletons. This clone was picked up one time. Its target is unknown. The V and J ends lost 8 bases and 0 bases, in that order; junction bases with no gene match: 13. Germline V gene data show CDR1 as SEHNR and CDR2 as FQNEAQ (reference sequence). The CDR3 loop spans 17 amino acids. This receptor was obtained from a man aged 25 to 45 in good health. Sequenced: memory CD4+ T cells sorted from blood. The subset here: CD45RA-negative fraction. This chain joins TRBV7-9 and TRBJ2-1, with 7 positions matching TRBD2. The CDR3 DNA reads TGTGCCAGCCCCTCTCCTCCCGGGGGGAGCTCCTACAATGAGCAGTTCTTC. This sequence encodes CASPSPPGGSSYNEQFF.